The present T cell receptor beta chain was sequenced within a study of T cells in Graves' hyperthyroidism and ophthalmopathy. Study-level points and caveats: Progression to ophthalmopathy was predicted a median of 6.5 months early.

The CDR3 spans 13 residues. Germline V gene lookup returns CDR1 GTSNPN and CDR2 SVGIG (reference sequence). The V end was cut by 5 bases, the J end by 4 bases, with 9 bases between. This clonotype has at least ten counts. Its target is not known. Amplified TCR beta CDR3 regions derived from RNA transcripts. A set of HTBI primers served as the primers for a first-round RT-PCR of the TCR CDR3. TCRdb independently ran MiXCR on the multiplex PCR reads; one entry per CDR3 protein. The table includes hundreds of thousands of distinct CDR3 sequences, over 15% detected once. The material sequenced was blood. The V gene is TRBV30, the J gene TRBJ2-6; no clear D gene. The TCR sequence derives from a woman in her late teens or twenties with Graves' ophthalmopathy. The CDR3 loop reads CAWALKGANVLTF. In nucleotides, the CDR3 is TGTGCCTGGGCTCTCAAGGGGGCCAACGTCCTGACTTTC.